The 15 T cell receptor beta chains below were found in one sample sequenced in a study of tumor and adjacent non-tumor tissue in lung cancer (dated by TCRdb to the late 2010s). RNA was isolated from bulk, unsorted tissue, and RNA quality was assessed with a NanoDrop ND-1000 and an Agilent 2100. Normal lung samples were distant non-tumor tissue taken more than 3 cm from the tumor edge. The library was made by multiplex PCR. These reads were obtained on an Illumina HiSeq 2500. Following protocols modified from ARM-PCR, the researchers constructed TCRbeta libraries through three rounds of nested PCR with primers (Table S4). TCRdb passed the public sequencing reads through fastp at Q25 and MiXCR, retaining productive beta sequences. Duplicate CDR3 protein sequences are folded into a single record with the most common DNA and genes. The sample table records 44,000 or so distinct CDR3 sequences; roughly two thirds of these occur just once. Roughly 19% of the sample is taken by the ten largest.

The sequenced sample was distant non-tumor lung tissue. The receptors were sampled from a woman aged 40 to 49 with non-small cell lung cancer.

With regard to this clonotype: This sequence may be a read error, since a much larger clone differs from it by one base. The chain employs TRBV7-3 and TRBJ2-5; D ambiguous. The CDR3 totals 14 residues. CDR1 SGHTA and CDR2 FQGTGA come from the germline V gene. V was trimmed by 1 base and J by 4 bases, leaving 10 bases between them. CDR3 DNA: TGTGCCAGCAGCTTAAGGGGTTACGCAGAGACCCAGTACTTC. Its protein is CASSLRGYAETQYF. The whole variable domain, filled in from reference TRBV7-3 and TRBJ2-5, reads GAGVSQTPSNKVTEKGKYVELRCDPISGHTALYWYRQSLGQGPEFLIYFQGTGAADDSGLPNDRFFAVRPEGSVSTLKIQRTERGDSAVYLCASSLRGYAETQYFGPGTRLLVL.

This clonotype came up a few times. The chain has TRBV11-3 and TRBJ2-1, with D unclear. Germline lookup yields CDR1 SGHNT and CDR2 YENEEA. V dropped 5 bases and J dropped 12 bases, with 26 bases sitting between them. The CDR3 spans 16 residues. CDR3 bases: TGTGCCAGCAGCCCAAGACCTAGGAGATCCTACAACGGGCAGTTCTTC. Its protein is CASSPRPRRSYNGQFF.

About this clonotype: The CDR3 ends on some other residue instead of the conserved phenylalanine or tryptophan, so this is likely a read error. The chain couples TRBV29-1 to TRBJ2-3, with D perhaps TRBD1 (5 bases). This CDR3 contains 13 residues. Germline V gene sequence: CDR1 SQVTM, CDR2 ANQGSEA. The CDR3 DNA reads TGCAACGTTTGGGGCGCTTCCACAGATACGCAGTATTCT. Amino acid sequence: CNVWGASTDTQYS.

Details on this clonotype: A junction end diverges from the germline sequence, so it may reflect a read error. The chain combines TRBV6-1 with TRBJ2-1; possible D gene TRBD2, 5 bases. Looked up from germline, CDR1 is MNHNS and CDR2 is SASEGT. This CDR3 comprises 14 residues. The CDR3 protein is CARSEEGMHNEQFF. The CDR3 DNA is TGTGCCAGGAGTGAAGAGGGCATGCACAATGAGCAGTTCTTC.

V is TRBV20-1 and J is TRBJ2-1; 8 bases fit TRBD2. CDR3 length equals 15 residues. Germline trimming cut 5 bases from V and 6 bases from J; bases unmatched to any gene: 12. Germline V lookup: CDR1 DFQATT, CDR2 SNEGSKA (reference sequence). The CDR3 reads CSAPGGAGAGNEQFF. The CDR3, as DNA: TGCAGTGCTCCGGGGGGAGCGGGAGCGGGCAATGAGCAGTTCTTC.

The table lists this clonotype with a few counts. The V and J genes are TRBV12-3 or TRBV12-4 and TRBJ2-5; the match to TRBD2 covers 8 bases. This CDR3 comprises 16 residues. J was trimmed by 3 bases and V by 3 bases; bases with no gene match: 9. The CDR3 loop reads CASSFRLTGGEETQYF. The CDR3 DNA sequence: TGTGCCAGCAGTTTTAGGCTAACGGGGGGGGAAGAGACCCAGTACTTC.

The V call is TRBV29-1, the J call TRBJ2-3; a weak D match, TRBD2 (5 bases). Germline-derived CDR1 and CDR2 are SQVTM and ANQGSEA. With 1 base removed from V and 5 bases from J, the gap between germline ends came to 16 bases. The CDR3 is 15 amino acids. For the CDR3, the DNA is TGCAGCGTTGAAGCGGCGAGCGGCCTCATAGATACGCAGTATTTT. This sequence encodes CSVEAASGLIDTQYF.

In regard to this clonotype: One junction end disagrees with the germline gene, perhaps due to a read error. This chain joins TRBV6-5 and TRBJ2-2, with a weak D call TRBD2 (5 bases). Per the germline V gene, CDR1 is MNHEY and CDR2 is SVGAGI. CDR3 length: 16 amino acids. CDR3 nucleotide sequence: TGTGCCAGCAGTTACTCGTCTGGGGAGTTCGACCGGGGAGCTGTTTTT. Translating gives CASSYSSGEFDRGAVF.

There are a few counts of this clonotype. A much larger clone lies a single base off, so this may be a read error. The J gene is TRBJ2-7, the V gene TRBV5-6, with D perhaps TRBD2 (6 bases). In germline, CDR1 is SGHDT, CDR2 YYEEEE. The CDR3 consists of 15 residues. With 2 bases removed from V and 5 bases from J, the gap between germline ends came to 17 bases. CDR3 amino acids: CASSFGVTSVHEQYF. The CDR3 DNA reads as TGTGCCAGCAGCTTCGGAGTGACTAGTGTACACGAGCAGTACTTC.

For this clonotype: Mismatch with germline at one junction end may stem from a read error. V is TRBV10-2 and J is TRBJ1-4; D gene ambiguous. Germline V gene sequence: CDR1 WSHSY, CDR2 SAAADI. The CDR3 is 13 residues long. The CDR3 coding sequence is TGCGCCAGCACGTCGGCAACTAATGAAAAACTTTTTTTT. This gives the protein CASTSATNEKLFF.

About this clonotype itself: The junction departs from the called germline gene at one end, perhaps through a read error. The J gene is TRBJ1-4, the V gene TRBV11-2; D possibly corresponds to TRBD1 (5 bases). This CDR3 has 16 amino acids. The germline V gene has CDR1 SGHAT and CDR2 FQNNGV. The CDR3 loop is CANSLGDSPTNEKLFF. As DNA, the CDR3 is TGTGCCAACAGCTTAGGGGATAGCCCAACTAATGAAAAACTGTTTTTT. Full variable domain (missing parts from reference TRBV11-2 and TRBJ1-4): EAGVAQSPRYKIIEKRQSVAFWCNPISGHATLYWYQQILGQGPKLLIQFQNNGVVDDSQLPKDRFSAERLKGVDSTLKIQPAKLEDSAVYLCANSLGDSPTNEKLFFGSGTQLSVL.

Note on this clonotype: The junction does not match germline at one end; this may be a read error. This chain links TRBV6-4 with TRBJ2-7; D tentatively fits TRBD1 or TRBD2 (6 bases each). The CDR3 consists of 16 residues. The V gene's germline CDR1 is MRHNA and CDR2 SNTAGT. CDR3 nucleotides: TGTGCCAGCAGTGACGGGGGGCTCAAAATGTCCTACGAGCAGCACTTC. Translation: CASSDGGLKMSYEQHF.

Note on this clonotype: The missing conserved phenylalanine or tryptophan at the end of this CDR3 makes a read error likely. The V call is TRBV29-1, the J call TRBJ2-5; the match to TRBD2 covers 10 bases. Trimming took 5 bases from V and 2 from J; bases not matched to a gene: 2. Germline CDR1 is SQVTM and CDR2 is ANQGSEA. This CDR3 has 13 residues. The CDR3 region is CSVLAGVQETQYI. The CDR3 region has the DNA TGCAGCGTTCTAGCGGGGGTTCAAGAGACCCAGTACATC.

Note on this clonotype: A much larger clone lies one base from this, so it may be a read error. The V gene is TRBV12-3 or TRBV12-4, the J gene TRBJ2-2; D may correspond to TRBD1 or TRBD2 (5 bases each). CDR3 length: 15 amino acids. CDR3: CASRTQGSNTGVLFF. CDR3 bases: TGTGCCAGCAGGACCCAGGGATCGAACACCGGGGTGCTGTTTTTT.

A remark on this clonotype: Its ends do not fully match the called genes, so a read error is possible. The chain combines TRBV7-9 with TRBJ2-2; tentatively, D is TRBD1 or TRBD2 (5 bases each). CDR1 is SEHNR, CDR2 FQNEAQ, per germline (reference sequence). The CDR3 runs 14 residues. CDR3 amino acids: CASSLGGTTRELIF. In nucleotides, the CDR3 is TGTGCCAGCAGCTTAGGGGGGACCACCAGGGAGCTGATTTTT.